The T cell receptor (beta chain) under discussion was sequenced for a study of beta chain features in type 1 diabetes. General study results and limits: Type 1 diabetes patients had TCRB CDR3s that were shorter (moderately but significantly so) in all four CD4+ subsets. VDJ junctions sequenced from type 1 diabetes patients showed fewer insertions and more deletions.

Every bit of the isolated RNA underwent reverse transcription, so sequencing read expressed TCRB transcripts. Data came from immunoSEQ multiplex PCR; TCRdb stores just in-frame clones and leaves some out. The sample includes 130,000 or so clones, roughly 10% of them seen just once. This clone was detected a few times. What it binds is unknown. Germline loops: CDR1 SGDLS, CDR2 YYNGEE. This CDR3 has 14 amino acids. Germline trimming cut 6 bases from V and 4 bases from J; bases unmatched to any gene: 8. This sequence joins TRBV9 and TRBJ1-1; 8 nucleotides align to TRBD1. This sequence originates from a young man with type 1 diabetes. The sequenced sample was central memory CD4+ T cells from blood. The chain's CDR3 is CASTQGQGGTEAFF. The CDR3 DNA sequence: TGTGCCAGCACCCAAGGACAGGGAGGCACTGAAGCTTTCTTT. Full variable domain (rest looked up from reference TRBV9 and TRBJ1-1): DSGVTQTPKHLITATGQRVTLRCSPRSGDLSVYWYQQSLDQGLQFLIQYYNGEERAKGNILERFSAQQFPDLHSELNLSSLELGDSALYFCASTQGQGGTEAFFGQGTRLTVV.